The T cell receptor beta chain under discussion was sequenced for a study of patients and donors after allogeneic stem cell transplantation. V was cut by 5 bases and J by 4 bases, with 11 bases left in between. Germline-derived CDR1 and CDR2 are MNHEY and SMNVEV (reference sequence). The CDR3 consists of 13 residues. TCRdb reprocessed the RT-PCR reads via MiXCR and lists one record per CDR3 protein. The sample consists of under 170,000 distinct CDR3 sequences, about two fifths of them appearing once. This clonotype was detected only a few times. This TCR derives from a human donor who was either an allogeneic HSCT recipient or a stem cell or donor lymphocyte infusion donor (not recorded which). It is not recorded whose cells these are; they may come from a transplant donor. Sequencing was performed on blood, either unsorted or a sorted T cell fraction (not recorded which). The V gene is TRBV27, the J gene TRBJ1-1; maybe TRBD1 (6 bases). CDR3: CASSRGGLTEAFF. The CDR3 DNA reads as TGTGCCAGCAGTCGGGGGGGGCTCACTGAAGCTTTCTTT.